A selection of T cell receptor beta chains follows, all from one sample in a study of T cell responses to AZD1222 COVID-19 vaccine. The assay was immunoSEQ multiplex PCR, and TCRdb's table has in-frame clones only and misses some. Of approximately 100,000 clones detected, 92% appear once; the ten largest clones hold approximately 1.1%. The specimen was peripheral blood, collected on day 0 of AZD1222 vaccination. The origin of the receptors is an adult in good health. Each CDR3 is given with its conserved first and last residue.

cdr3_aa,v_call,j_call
CASRRASNQPQHF,TRBV12-3/TRBV12-4,TRBJ1-5
CASSRSLGDNYGYTF,TRBV28,TRBJ1-2
CASSLGWEQFF,TRBV5-1,TRBJ2-1
CASSLGTDLSTDTQYF,TRBV7-9,TRBJ2-3
CASSPVDGQPQHF,TRBV18,TRBJ1-5
CASSRTSGNTGELFF,TRBV7-2,TRBJ2-2
CASIPGLSTGNTIYF,TRBV19,TRBJ1-3
CASSYAGTGTGELFF,TRBV28,TRBJ2-2
CASSQGTNRGETGELFF,TRBV4-2,TRBJ2-2
CASSPQLANYGYTF,TRBV3-1/TRBV3-2,TRBJ1-2
CASSSDKIWRAFF,TRBV6-5,TRBJ1-1
CASSLELAGGEQYF,TRBV5-4,TRBJ2-7
CASSVSPEGAGNTIYF,TRBV9,TRBJ1-3
CASSQAGAAYGYTF,TRBV14,TRBJ1-2
CASSPSTGYEQFF,TRBV9,TRBJ2-1
CASRGQGNYEQYF,TRBV25-1,TRBJ2-7
CASSESQAGELFF,TRBV6-1,TRBJ2-2
CASSLPNRDSEQFF,TRBV13,TRBJ2-1
CASSYSQNTEAFF,TRBV6-5,TRBJ1-1
CASSRGGQGANEQYF,TRBV27,TRBJ2-7
CASSSERAPGELFF,TRBV25-1,TRBJ2-2
CASSQDRNRVNTEAFF,TRBV4-3,TRBJ1-1
CASSLSVSGNTIYF,TRBV7-2,TRBJ1-3
CASRLAGAETQYF,TRBV2,TRBJ2-5
CASSLKETGELFF,TRBV7-9,TRBJ2-2
CASSAGLRGSGNTIYF,TRBV25-1,TRBJ1-3
CASSQDRYNYGYTF,TRBV6-2/TRBV6-3,TRBJ1-2
CASSSTRAGELFF,TRBV12-3/TRBV12-4,TRBJ2-2
CASSLATGLGHEQYF,TRBV7-2,TRBJ2-7
CAISTPGLAKPGELFF,TRBV10-3,TRBJ2-2
CASSPSQGNEQYF,TRBV7-4,TRBJ2-7
CAWSVAGTELKKLFF,TRBV30,TRBJ1-4
CATRTNTIPNQPQHF,TRBV15,TRBJ1-5
CASFHDRGGNQPQHF,TRBV19,TRBJ1-5
CASGWPLAGTQYF,TRBV12-5,TRBJ2-3
CASSYSGVAAEAFF,TRBV6-9,TRBJ1-1
CASSQVVGDRGQFF,TRBV4-3,TRBJ2-1
CASSLQGTSNQPQHF,TRBV28,TRBJ1-5
CASSLVQSNTEAFF,TRBV5-8,TRBJ1-1
CASSDRGEGPNEQFF,TRBV5-1,TRBJ2-1
CASSQVGGPSTDTQYF,TRBV4-3,TRBJ2-3
CASSLGTSGSTDTQYF,TRBV18,TRBJ2-3
CASSLGTSGSSQQYF,TRBV5-1,TRBJ2-7
CASSQDGRSWRTGELFF,TRBV3-1/TRBV3-2,TRBJ2-2
CASSGTDRGAGGYTF,TRBV5-4,TRBJ1-2
CASSYSNLPETQYF,TRBV6-2/TRBV6-3,TRBJ2-5
CASSWGERNTEAFF,TRBV7-9,TRBJ1-1